This T cell receptor beta chain was retrieved from a study of shared clonotypes between healthy human individuals. Germline CDR1 and CDR2: MNHNS and SASEGT. The CDR3 extends over 15 amino acids. The V and J ends lost 7 bases and 0 bases, in that order; junction bases with no gene match: 6. Details on this clone: What it recognizes is unknown.

Broader study findings: Across a handful of donors, naive CD4 shared roughly 5.1%, naive CD8 more than 3%, memory CD4 more than 2%, memory CD8 approximately 0.4%.

CD45RO-negative CD8 cells positively selected for CCR7 made up the naive population, which excluded terminally differentiated effector memory CD45RA+ cells. The repertoire was sequenced with immunoSEQ multiplex PCR; TCRdb's copy has only in-frame clones and lacks some. Altogether about 2 million clones are present, roughly 94% being singletons, with the ten largest covering 1.2%. The rearrangement uses TRBV6-1 and TRBJ2-3, with 8 bases fitting TRBD2. Sample: naive CD8+ T cells sorted from blood. This receptor was taken from a man aged 18 to 29 in good health. The CDR3 here is CASTSSGASTDTQYF. In nucleotides, the CDR3 is TGTGCCAGCACTAGTAGCGGGGCTAGCACAGATACGCAGTATTTT.